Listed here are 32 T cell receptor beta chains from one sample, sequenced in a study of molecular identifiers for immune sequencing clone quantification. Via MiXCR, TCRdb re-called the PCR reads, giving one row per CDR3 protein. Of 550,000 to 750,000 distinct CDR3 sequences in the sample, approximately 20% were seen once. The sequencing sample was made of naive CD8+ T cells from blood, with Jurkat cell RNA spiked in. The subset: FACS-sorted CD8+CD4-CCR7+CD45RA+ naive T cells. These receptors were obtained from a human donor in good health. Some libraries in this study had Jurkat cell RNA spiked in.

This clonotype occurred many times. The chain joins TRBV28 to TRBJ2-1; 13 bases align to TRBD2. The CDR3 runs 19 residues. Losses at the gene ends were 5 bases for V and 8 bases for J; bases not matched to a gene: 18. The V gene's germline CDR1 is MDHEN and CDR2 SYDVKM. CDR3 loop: CASSTSPWTSGSSSHEQFF. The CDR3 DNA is TGTGCCAGCAGTACCTCACCCTGGACTAGCGGGAGCAGTTCCCATGAGCAGTTCTTC. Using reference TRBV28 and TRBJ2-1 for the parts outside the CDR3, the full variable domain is DVKVTQSSRYLVKRTGEKVFLECVQDMDHENMFWYRQDPGLGLRLIYFSYDVKMKEKGDIPEGYSVSREKKERFSLILESASTNQTSMYLCASSTSPWTSGSSSHEQFFGPGTRLTVL.

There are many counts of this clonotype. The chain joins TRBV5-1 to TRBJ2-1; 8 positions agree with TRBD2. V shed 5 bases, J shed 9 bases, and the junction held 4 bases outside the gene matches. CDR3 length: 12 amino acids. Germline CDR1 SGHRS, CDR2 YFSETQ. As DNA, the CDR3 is TGCGCCAGCAGTTGGACTAGCAGTGAGCAGTTCTTC. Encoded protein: CASSWTSSEQFF.

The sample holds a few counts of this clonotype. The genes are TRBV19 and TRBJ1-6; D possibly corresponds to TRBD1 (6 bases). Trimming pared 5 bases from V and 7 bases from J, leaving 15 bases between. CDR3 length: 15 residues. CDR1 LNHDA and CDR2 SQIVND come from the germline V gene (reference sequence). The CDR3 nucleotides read TGTGCCAGTAGTTCCGAATTGGGGGCGAATTCACCCCTCCACTTT. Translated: CASSSELGANSPLHF. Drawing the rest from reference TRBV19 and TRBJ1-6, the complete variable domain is DGGITQSPKYLFRKEGQNVTLSCEQNLNHDAMYWYRQDPGQGLRLIYYSQIVNDFQKGDIAEGYSVSREKKESFPLTVTSAQKNPTAFYLCASSSELGANSPLHFGNGTRLTVT.

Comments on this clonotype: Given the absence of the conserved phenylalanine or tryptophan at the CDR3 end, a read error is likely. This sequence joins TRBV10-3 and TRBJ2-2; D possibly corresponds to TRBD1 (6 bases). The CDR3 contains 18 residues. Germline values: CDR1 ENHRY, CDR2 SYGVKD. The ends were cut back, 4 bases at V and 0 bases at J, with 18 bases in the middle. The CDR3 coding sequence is TGTGCCATCAGTGCCCCCTCCGGGACAACTACGAACACCGGGGAGCTGTTTTTG. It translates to CAISAPSGTTTNTGELFL.

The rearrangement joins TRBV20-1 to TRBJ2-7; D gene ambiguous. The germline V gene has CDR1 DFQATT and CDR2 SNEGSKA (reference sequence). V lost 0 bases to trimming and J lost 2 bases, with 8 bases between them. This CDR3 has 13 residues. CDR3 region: CSARESKTYEQYF. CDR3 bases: TGCAGTGCTAGAGAATCCAAGACCTACGAGCAGTACTTC.

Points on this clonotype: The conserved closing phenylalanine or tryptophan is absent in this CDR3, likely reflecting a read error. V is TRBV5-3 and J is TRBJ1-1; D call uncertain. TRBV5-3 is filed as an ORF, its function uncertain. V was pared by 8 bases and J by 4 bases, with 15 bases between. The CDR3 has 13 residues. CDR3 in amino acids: CASSPSEGTEAFL. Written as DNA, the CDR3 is TGTGCCAGCAGCCCGAGTGAGGGCACTGAAGCTTTCCTT.

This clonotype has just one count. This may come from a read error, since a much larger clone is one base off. The CDR3 region has the DNA TGTGCCAGCAGTTTATACACAGGACCACGGGAGACCCAGTGCTTC. Protein product: CASSLYTGPRETQCF. V gene TRBV28 combines with J gene TRBJ2-5; perhaps TRBD2 as D (6 bases). There are 15 residues in the CDR3. Per germline, CDR1 MDHEN and CDR2 SYDVKM.

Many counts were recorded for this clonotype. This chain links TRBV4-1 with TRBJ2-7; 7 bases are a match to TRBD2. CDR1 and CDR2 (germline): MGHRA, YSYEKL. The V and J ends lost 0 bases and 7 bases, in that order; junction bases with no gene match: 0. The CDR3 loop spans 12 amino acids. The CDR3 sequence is CASSQEGGEQYF. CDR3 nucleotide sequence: TGCGCCAGCAGCCAAGAGGGGGGGGAGCAGTACTTC.

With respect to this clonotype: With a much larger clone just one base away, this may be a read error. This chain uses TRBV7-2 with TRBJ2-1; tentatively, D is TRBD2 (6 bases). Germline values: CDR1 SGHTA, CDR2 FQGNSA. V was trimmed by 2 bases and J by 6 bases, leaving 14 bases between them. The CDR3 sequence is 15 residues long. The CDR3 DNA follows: TGTGCCAGCAGCTTAACCGCGGGGTCTGGCAATGAGCAGTTCTTC. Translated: CASSLTAGSGNEQFF.

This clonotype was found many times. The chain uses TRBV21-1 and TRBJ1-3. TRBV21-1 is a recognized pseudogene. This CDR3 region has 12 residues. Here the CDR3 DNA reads TGTGCCAGCAGCACCGCGGGAAACACCATATATTTT. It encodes CASSTAGNTIYF.

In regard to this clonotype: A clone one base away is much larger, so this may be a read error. The CDR3 DNA sequence: TGTGCCAGCAGCCCCCGACGGGACATAAATTACGAGCAGTACTTC. It is translated as CASSPRRDINYEQYF. V and J are TRBV3-1 and TRBJ2-7, with D possibly TRBD1 on 6 matching bases. Germline lookup yields CDR1 LGHDT and CDR2 YNNKEL (reference sequence). The CDR3 has 15 residues. V was shortened by 4 bases and J by 4 bases, with 17 bases between the two germline ends.

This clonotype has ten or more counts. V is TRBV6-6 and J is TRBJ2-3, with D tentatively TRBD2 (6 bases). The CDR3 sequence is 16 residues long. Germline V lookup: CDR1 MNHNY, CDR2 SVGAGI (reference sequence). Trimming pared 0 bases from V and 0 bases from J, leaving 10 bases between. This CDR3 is CASSYSTSGSTDTQYF. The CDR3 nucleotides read TGTGCCAGCAGTTACTCTACCAGCGGGAGCACAGATACGCAGTATTTT.

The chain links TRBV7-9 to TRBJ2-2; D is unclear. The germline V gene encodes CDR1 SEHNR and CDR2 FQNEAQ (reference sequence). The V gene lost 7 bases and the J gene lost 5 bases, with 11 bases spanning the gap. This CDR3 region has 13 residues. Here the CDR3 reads CASNLGLTGELFF. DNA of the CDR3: TGTGCCAGCAATTTAGGGTTGACCGGGGAGCTGTTTTTT.

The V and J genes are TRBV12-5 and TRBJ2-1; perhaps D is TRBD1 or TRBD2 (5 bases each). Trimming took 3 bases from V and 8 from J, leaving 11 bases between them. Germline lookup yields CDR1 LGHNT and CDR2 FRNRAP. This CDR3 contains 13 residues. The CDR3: CASGFGGSDEQFF. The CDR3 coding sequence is TGTGCTAGTGGTTTTGGGGGTAGCGATGAGCAGTTCTTC.

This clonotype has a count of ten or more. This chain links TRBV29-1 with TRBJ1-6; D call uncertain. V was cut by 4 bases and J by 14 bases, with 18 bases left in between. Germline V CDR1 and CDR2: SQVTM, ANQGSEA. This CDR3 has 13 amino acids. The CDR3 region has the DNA TGCAGCGTTGTCGATTCCAACAATCAAGCCCTCCACTTT. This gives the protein CSVVDSNNQALHF.

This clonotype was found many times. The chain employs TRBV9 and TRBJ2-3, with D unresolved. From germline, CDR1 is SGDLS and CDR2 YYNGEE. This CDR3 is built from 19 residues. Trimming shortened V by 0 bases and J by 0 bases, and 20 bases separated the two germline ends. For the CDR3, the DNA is TGTGCCAGCAGCGTAGGGTACGGCCTCACTCCTTCTAGCACAGATACGCAGTATTTT. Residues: CASSVGYGLTPSSTDTQYF.

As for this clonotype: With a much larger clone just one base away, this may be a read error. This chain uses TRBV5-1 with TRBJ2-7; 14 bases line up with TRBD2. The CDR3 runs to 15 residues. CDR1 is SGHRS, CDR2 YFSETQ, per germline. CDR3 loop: CASSGGLAGVYEQCF. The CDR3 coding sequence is TGCGCCAGCAGCGGGGGACTAGCGGGAGTCTACGAGCAGTGCTTC.

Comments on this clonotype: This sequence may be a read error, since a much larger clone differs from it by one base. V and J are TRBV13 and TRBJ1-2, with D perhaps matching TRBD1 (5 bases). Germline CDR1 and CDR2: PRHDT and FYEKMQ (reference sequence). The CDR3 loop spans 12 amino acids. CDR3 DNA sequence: TGTGCCAGCAGCTACGGGACGGATGGCTACGCCTTC. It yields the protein CASSYGTDGYAF.

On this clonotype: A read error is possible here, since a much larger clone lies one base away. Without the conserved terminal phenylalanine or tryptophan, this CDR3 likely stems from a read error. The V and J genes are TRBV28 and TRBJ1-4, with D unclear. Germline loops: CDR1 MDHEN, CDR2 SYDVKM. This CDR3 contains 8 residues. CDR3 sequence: CVLEKLFL. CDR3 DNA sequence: TGTGTACTTGAAAAACTGTTTCTT.

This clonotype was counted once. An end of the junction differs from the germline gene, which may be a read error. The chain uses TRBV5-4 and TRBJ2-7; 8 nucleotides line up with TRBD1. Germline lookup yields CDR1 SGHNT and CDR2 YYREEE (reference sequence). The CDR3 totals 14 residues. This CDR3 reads CAGSLGRGPYEQYF. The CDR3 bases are TGTGCCGGCAGCTTGGGCAGGGGGCCGTACGAGCAGTACTTC.

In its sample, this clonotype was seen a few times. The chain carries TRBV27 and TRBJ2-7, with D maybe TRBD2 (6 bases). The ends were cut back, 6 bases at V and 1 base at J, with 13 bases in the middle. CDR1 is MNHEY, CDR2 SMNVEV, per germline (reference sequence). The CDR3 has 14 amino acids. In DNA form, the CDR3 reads TGTGCCAGCAGATCCTCAGGAGGGTCCTACGAGCAGTACTTC. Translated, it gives CASRSSGGSYEQYF.

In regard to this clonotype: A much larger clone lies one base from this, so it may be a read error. For the CDR3, the DNA is TGTGCCAGCATCCAGGGGGGGTTAGGGCCTGGGGCCAACGTCCTGACTTTC. It yields the protein CASIQGGLGPGANVLTF. The V and J genes are TRBV12-3 or TRBV12-4 and TRBJ2-6; D may match TRBD1 or TRBD2 (7 bases each). This CDR3 region has 17 residues. V was trimmed by 7 bases and J by 2 bases, leaving 18 bases between them.

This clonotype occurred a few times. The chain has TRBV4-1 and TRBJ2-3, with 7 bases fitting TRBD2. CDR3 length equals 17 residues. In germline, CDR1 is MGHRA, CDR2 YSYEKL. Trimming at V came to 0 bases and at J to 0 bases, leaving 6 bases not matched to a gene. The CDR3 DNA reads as TGCGCCAGCAGCCAAGATGCGGGAGCTCCTAGCACAGATACGCAGTATTTT. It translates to CASSQDAGAPSTDTQYF.

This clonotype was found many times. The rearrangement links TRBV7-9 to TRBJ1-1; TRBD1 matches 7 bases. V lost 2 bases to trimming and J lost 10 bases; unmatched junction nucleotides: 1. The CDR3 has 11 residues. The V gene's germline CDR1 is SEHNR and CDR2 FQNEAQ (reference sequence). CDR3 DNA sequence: TGTGCCAGCAGCTTAAACAGGGGAGCTTTCTTT. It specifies CASSLNRGAFF.

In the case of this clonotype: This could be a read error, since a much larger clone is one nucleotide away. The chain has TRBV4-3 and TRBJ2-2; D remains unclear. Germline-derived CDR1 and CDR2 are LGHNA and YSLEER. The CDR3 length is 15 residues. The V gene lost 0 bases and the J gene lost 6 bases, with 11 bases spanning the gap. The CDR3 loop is CASSQDRQYAGELFF. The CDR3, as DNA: TGCGCCAGCAGCCAAGATCGCCAGTACGCCGGGGAGCTGTTTTTT.

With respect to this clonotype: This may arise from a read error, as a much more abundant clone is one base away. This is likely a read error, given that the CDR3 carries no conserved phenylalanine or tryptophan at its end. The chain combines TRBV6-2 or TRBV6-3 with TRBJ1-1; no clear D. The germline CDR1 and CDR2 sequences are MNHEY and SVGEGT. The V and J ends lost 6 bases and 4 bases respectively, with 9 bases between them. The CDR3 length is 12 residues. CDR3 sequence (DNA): TGTGCCAGCAGGGCCCCGGGCACTGAAGCTTTCTCT. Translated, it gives CASRAPGTEAFS.

This CDR3 is CASSITSGGNNEQFF. CDR3 sequence (DNA): TGTGCCAGCAGTATAACCAGCGGAGGAAACAATGAGCAGTTCTTC. The chain couples TRBV27 to TRBJ2-1; tentatively, D is TRBD2 (5 bases). The CDR3 is 15 residues long. Germline assignment: CDR1 MNHEY and CDR2 SMNVEV (reference sequence). V shed 5 bases and J shed 5 bases, with 16 bases lying between them.

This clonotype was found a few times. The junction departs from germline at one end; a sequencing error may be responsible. The CDR3 region is CASSLGGDRGRFDGETQCF. In DNA, the CDR3 is TGTGCCAGCAGCTTAGGAGGGGACAGGGGGCGTTTTGACGGAGAGACCCAGTGCTTC. The V and J genes are TRBV7-2 and TRBJ2-5; 12 positions agree with TRBD1. The CDR3 totals 19 residues. Per the germline V gene, CDR1 is SGHTA and CDR2 is FQGNSA.

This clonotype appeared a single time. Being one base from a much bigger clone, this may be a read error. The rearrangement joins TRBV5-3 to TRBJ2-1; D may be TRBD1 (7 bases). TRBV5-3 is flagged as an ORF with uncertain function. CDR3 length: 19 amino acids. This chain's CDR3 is CASSSTTWDSPRGLNEQFF. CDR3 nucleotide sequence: TGTGCCAGCAGCTCGACCACTTGGGACAGCCCTCGGGGGCTCAATGAGCAGTTCTTC.

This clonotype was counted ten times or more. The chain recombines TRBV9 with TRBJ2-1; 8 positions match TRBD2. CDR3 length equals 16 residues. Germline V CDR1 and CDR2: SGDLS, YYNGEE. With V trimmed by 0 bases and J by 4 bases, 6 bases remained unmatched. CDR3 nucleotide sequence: TGTGCCAGCAGCGTAGCAGATAGCGGGGAATACAATGAGCAGTTCTTC. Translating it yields CASSVADSGEYNEQFF.

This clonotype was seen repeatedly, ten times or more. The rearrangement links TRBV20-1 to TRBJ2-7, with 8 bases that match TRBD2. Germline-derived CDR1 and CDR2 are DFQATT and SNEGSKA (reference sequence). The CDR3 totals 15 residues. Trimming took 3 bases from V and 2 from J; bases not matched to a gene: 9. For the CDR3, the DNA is TGCAGTGCTAGGGGGGAGCGGGAGATTGCCTACGAGCAGTACTTC. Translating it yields CSARGEREIAYEQYF.

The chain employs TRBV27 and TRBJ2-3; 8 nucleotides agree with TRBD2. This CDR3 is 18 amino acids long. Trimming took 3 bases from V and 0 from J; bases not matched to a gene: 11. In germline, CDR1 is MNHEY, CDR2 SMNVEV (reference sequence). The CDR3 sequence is CASSLGSGGGESTDTQYF. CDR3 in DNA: TGTGCCAGCAGTTTGGGTTCGGGAGGGGGGGAAAGCACAGATACGCAGTATTTT.